Included here is one TCR beta chain sequence, with context. What it binds is not known. The sample originates from a study of T-cell memory formation after mild COVID-19. The study's findings and limits: Pre-infection memory harbored some responding clones, suggesting cross-reactive memory joined. Clones that shrank (day 15 to 85) were balanced CD4/CD8, whereas later expanders leaned CD4+.

This CDR3 contains 14 residues. V shed 1 base and J shed 7 bases, with 8 bases lying between them. After 5'RACE with constant-segment primers, TCR alpha and TCR beta cDNA libraries carrying sample barcodes and UMIs were obtained. TCRdb reprocessed the 5' RACE reads with MiXCR, giving one entry per CDR3 protein. The sample consists of about 610,000 distinct CDR3 sequences, around 16% of them appearing once. This chain joins TRBV12-3 or TRBV12-4 and TRBJ1-6; D uncertain. Sequenced sample: PBMCs or a T cell subset sorted from them (not recorded which). This receptor was identified in an adult woman who had mild COVID-19 (a few samples of this study predate the infection). Cell type and time point are not known. CDR3 DNA: TGTGCCAGCAGTTTAGAGGGTCACAATTCACCCCTCCACTTT. Translated, it gives CASSLEGHNSPLHF.